This T cell receptor beta chain stems from a study of persistence of HIV-infected CD4 T cells. Cells were stimulated nonspecifically with anti-CD3/anti-CD28 magnetic beads. Sorting of responding CD4+ T cells relied on upregulated CD40 ligand together with CD69. Donors had CD4+ T cell counts above 400 cells/uL and were CMV-seropositive. In the case of this clone: The antigen remains unidentified.

The libraries were made with immunoSEQ version 4 in survey mode. Template was genomic DNA at 10 ng/uL, with up to roughly 1 ug used per sample. This table comes from immunoSEQ multiplex PCR, and its TCRdb copy is limited to in-frame clones, with some not included. Of 40,000 to 45,000 clones listed, approximately 88% are singletons. Germline loops: CDR1 MNHEY, CDR2 SMNVEV (reference sequence). The CDR3 has 16 amino acids. The junction had 5 bases not matched to a gene; V was cut back by 2 bases and J by 2 bases. The clonotype originates from an adult man with HIV who was CMV-seropositive. The rearrangement uses TRBV27 and TRBJ2-7; 11 bases agree with TRBD2. The source was CD4+ T cells sorted from PBMCs after approximately 18-hour stimulation, collected from a patient who received antiretroviral therapy. The CDR3 region has the DNA TGTGCCAGCAGTTTAGTATCTAGCGGGGGGACCTACGAGCAGTACTTC. Translation gives CASSLVSSGGTYEQYF.